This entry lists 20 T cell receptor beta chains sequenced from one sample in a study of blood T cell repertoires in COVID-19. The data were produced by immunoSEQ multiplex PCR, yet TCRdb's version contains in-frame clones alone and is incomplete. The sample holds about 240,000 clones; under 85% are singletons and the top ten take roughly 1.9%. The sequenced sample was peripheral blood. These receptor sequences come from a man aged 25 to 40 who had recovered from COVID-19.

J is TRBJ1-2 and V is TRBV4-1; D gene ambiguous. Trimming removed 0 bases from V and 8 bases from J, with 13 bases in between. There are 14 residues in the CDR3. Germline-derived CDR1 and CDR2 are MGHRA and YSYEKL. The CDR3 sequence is CASSQDSPGGGYTF. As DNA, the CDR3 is TGCGCCAGCAGCCAAGATTCCCCGGGAGGAGGCTACACCTTC.

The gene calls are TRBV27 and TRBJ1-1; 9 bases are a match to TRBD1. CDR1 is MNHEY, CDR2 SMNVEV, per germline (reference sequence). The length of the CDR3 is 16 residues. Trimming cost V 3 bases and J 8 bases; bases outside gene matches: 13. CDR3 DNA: TGTGCCAGCAGTTTCGATTCACCGGGACAGGGAGTCGAAGCTTTCTTT. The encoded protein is CASSFDSPGQGVEAFF.

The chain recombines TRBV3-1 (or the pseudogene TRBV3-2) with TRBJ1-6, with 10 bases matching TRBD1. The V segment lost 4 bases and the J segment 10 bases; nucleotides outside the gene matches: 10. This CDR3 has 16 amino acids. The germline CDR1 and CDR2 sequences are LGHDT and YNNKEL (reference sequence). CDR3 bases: TGTGCCAGCAGCCCTTCTTGGGGACAGGGGTTGTCACCCCTCCACTTT. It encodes CASSPSWGQGLSPLHF.

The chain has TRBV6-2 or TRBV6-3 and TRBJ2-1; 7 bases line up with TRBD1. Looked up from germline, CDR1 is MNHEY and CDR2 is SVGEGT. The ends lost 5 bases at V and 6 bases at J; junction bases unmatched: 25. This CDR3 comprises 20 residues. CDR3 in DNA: TGTGCCAGCAGTATCGGAAACCGAAGGGGGCGAGGGGGCACCTCCAATGAGCAGTTCTTC. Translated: CASSIGNRRGRGGTSNEQFF.

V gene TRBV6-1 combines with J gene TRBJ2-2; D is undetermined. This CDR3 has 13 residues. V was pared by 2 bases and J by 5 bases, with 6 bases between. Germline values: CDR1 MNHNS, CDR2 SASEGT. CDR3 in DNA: TGTGCCAGCAGTGAATATCCGACCGGGGAGCTGTTTTTT. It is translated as CASSEYPTGELFF.

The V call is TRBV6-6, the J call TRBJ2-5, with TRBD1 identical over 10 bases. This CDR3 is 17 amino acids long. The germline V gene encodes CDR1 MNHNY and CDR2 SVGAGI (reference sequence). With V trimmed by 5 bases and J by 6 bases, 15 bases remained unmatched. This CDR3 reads CASSPPNALDRGKTQYF. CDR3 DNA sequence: TGTGCCAGCAGTCCCCCCAACGCCTTGGACAGGGGGAAGACCCAGTACTTC.

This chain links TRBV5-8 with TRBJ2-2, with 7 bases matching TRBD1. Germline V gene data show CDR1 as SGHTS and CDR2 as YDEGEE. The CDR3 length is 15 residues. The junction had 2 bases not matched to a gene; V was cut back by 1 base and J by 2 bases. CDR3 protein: CASSLRTGNTGELFF. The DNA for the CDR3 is TGTGCCAGCAGCTTGAGGACAGGAAACACCGGGGAGCTGTTTTTT.

DNA of the CDR3: TGCGCCAGCAGCCGAAGTGAACTAGCGGGGCCCAATGAGCAGTTCTTC. Protein product: CASSRSELAGPNEQFF. The V call is TRBV4-1, the J call TRBJ2-1; 10 nucleotides match TRBD2. In germline, CDR1 is MGHRA, CDR2 YSYEKL. The CDR3 consists of 16 residues. J was trimmed by 6 bases and V by 4 bases; bases with no gene match: 9.

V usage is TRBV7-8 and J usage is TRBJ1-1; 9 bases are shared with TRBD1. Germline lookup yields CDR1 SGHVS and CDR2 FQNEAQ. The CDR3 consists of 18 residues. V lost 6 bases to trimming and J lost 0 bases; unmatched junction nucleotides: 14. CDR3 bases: TGTGCCAGCAGGGAAGCTCCGGGACAGGGAGGGGTGAACACTGAAGCTTTCTTT. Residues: CASREAPGQGGVNTEAFF.

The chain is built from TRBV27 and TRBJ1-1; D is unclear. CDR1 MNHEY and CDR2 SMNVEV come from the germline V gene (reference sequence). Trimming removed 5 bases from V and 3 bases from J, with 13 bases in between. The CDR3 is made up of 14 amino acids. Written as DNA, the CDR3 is TGTGCCAGCAGTACCACCACACCTTACACTGAAGCTTTCTTT. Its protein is CASSTTTPYTEAFF.

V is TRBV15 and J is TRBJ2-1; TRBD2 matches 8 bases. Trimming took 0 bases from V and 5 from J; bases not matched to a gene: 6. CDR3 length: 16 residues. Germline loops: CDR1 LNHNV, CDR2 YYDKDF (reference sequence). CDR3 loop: CATSRDVSGGHNEQFF. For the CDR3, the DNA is TGTGCCACCAGCAGAGATGTAAGCGGGGGCCACAATGAGCAGTTCTTC. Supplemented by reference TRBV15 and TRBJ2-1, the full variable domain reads DAMVIQNPRYQVTQFGKPVTLSCSQTLNHNVMYWYQQKSSQAPKLLFHYYDKDFNNEADTPDNFQSRRPNTSFCFLDIRSPGLGDTAMYLCATSRDVSGGHNEQFFGPGTRLTVL.

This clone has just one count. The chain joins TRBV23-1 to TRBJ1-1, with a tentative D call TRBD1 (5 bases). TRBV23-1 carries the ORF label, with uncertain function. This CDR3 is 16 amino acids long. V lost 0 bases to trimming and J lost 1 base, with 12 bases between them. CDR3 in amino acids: CASSQSCAGWNTEAFF. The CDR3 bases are TGCGCCAGCAGTCAATCCTGCGCAGGGTGGAACACTGAAGCTTTCTTT.

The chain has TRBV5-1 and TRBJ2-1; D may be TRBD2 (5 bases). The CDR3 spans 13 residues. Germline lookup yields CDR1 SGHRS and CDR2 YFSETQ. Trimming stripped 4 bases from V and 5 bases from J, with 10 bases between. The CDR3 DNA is TGCGCCAGCAGCCCCGCGGGTAACAATGAGCAGTTCTTC. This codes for CASSPAGNNEQFF.

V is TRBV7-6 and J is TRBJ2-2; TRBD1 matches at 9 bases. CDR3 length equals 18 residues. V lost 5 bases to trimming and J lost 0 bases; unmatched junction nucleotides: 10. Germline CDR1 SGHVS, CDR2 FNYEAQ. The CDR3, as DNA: TGTGCCAGCAGCCGGGTTGGGACAGGGTCTTCGAACACCGGGGAGCTGTTTTTT. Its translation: CASSRVGTGSSNTGELFF.

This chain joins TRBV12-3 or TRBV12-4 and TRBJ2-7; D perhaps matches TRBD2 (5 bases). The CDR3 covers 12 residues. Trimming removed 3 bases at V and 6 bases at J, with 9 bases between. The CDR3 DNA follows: TGTGCCAGCAGTTTGCGGGTTATCGAGCAGTACTTC. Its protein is CASSLRVIEQYF.

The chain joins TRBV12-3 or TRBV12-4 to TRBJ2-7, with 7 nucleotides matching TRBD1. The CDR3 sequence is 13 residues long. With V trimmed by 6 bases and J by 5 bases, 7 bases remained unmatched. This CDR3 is CASRPRQGNEQYF. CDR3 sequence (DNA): TGTGCCAGCAGACCTAGACAGGGTAACGAGCAGTACTTC.

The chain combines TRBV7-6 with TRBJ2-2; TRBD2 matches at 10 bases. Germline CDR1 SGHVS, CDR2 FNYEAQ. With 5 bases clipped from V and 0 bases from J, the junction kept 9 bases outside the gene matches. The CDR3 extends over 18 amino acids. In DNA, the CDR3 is TGTGCCAGCAGCCCTCGGCTAGCGGGGGCAACGAACACCGGGGAGCTGTTTTTT. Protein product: CASSPRLAGATNTGELFF.

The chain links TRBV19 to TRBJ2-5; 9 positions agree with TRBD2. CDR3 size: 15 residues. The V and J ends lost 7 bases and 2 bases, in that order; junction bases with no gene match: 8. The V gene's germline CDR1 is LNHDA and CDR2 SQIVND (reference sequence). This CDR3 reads CASTTPAGGQETQYF. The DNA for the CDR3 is TGTGCCAGTACCACACCAGCGGGGGGTCAAGAGACCCAGTACTTC.

The CDR3 nucleotides read TGTGCCAGCAGCCAAGATGGGACTAGCGGGGGGGGCGAGCAGTACTTC. Residues: CASSQDGTSGGGEQYF. The chain carries TRBV4-2 and TRBJ2-7; 16 nucleotides line up with TRBD2. CDR3 length: 16 residues. After removal of 0 bases from V and 6 bases from J, the junction contained 2 bases not matched to a gene. Per the germline V gene, CDR1 is LGHNA and CDR2 is YNFKEQ.

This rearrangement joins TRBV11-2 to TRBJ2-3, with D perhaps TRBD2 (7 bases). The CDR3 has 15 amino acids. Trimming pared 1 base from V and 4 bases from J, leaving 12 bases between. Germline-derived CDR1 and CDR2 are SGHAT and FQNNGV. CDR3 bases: TGTGCCAGCAGCTTAGCGGGGGGCAAAGCAGATACGCAGTATTTT. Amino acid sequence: CASSLAGGKADTQYF. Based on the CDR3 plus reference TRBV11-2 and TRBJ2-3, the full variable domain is EAGVAQSPRYKIIEKRQSVAFWCNPISGHATLYWYQQILGQGPKLLIQFQNNGVVDDSQLPKDRFSAERLKGVDSTLKIQPAKLEDSAVYLCASSLAGGKADTQYFGPGTRLTVL.